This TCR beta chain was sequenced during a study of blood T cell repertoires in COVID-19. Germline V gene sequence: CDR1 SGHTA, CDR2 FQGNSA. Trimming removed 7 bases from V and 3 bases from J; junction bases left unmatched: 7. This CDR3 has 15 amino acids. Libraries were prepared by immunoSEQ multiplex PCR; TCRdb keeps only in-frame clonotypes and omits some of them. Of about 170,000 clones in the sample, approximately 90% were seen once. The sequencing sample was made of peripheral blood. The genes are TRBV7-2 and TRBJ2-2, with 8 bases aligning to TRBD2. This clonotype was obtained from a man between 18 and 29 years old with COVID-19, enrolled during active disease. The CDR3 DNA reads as TGTGCCAGCACCCGATCCGGGGGGGACACCGGGGAGCTGTTTTTT. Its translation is CASTRSGGDTGELFF.